The 23 T cell receptor beta chains presented below share a single source sample, sequenced in a study of regulatory T cells in long-lasting Graves disease. Documented time point: persistent/refractory GD, antithyroid drugs over 5 years with positive TRAb. The TCR library was made from RNA extracted from PBMCs. The TCR beta library used iRepertoire HTBI primers with Arm-PCR amplification of CDR3. Each CDR3 protein gets one entry after TCRdb re-called the multiplex PCR reads with MiXCR. The sample holds some 440,000 distinct CDR3 sequences, around 20% seen once. The specimen comprised peripheral blood mononuclear cells (PBMCs), sampled when the disease was refractory, from a patient treated with antithyroid drugs. These receptors were taken from a female donor with Graves disease.

This chain's CDR3 is CATSREYRDISREQYF. CDR3 in DNA: TGTGCCACCAGCAGGGAATACCGGGACATAAGTCGAGAGCAGTACTTC. The chain uses TRBV15 and TRBJ2-7, with D possibly being TRBD1 (6 bases). Germline values: CDR1 LNHNV, CDR2 YYDKDF (reference sequence). The CDR3 length is 16 residues. Trimming shortened V by 3 bases and J by 7 bases, and 22 bases separated the two germline ends. The variable domain in full, completed from reference TRBV15 and TRBJ2-7, reads DAMVIQNPRYQVTQFGKPVTLSCSQTLNHNVMYWYQQKSSQAPKLLFHYYDKDFNNEADTPDNFQSRRPNTSFCFLDIRSPGLGDTAMYLCATSREYRDISREQYFGPGTRLTVT.

This clonotype was seen ten or more times. V usage is TRBV27 and J usage is TRBJ2-7; D gene ambiguous. Germline-derived CDR1 and CDR2 are MNHEY and SMNVEV (reference sequence). The V end lost 2 bases, the J end lost 0 bases, and 5 bases lay between the germline ends. The CDR3 contains 13 residues. Here the CDR3 DNA reads TGTGCCAGCAGTTTAAAGTCCTCCTACGAGCAGTACTTC. It is translated as CASSLKSSYEQYF.

This clonotype was recorded many times. The chain is built from TRBV12-3 or TRBV12-4 and TRBJ2-7, with D uncertain. The CDR3 runs 14 residues. Between the trimmed V and J ends, which lost 5 bases and 6 bases, there was a span of 17 bases. CDR3 amino acids: CASSPPARVSEQYF. The CDR3, as DNA: TGTGCCAGCAGTCCTCCGGCCCGGGTAAGCGAGCAGTACTTC.

Only one count was recorded for this clonotype. J is TRBJ1-1 and V is TRBV9, with 10 positions matching TRBD1. The J segment lost 4 bases and the V segment lost 2 bases, leaving 5 bases of the junction unmatched. Per the germline V gene, CDR1 is SGDLS and CDR2 is YYNGEE. This CDR3 region has 15 residues. The CDR3 sequence is CASSVMDRGVTEAFF. In DNA, the CDR3 is TGTGCCAGCAGCGTCATGGACAGGGGGGTCACTGAAGCTTTCTTT.

This clonotype was seen a handful of times. V usage is TRBV2 and J usage is TRBJ1-3; perhaps TRBD1 as D (6 bases). The V end was cut by 2 bases, the J end by 1 base, with 33 bases between. The CDR3 is made up of 23 amino acids. CDR1 is SNHLY and CDR2 is FYNNEI in the germline V gene. This CDR3 reads CASSETSSFTGAYPRGSGNTIYF. CDR3 nucleotides: TGTGCCAGCAGTGAAACCTCTTCCTTTACAGGCGCCTATCCCAGGGGATCTGGAAACACCATATATTTT.

This rearrangement joins TRBV6-1 to TRBJ1-1; 8 bases map to TRBD1. Germline V gene lookup returns CDR1 MNHNS and CDR2 SASEGT. Losses at the gene ends were 6 bases for V and 4 bases for J; bases not matched to a gene: 7. The CDR3 runs 14 residues. The CDR3 here is CASRQGAGSTEAFF. The CDR3 DNA reads TGTGCCAGCAGGCAGGGGGCGGGGAGCACTGAAGCTTTCTTT.

This clonotype was seen a few times. The chain uses TRBV5-1 and TRBJ2-3; a weak D match, TRBD2 (5 bases). CDR3 length equals 14 residues. Germline CDR1 is SGHRS and CDR2 is YFSETQ. V lost 4 bases and J lost 0, with 9 bases in between. CDR3 nucleotides: TGCGCCAGCAGCCAGACTACTAGCACAGATACGCAGTATTTT. This translates into CASSQTTSTDTQYF.

This clonotype was detected only a few times. A much larger clone differs from this one at a single base, so this may be a read error. The chain employs TRBV28 and TRBJ2-7; 14 bases agree with TRBD2. Germline values: CDR1 MDHEN, CDR2 SYDVKM. CDR3 length equals 19 residues. V shed 8 bases, J shed 5 bases, and the junction held 20 bases outside the gene matches. The CDR3 here is CASGHQGTSGSYGSHEQYF. Written as DNA, the CDR3 is TGTGCCAGCGGACATCAAGGGACTAGCGGGAGTTACGGTAGTCACGAGCAGTACTTC.

This clonotype has at least ten counts. The V call is TRBV20-1, the J call TRBJ1-2; possible D gene TRBD1, 5 bases. Trimming left V 3 bases short and J 8 bases short, with 16 bases between. Germline values: CDR1 DFQATT, CDR2 SNEGSKA (reference sequence). The length of the CDR3 is 13 residues. The CDR3 DNA is TGCAGTGCTAGTCCCCGGGCAGGGCCCGGCTACACCTTC. As protein: CSASPRAGPGYTF.

The chain has TRBV20-1 and TRBJ2-3; D is unresolved. This CDR3 is built from 13 residues. V dropped 1 base and J dropped 1 base, with 6 bases sitting between them. The germline gives CDR1 DFQATT, CDR2 SNEGSKA (reference sequence). The CDR3 region has the DNA TGCAGTGCTAGAGCCCCTGGCACAGATACGCAGTATTTT. Protein: CSARAPGTDTQYF.

This clonotype was seen more than once but under ten times. The chain joins TRBV7-8 to TRBJ2-7; 12 nucleotides line up with TRBD2. The trim removed 3 bases at V and 3 bases at J, leaving 9 bases unmatched. Germline loops: CDR1 SGHVS, CDR2 FQNEAQ. The CDR3 is made up of 17 amino acids. CDR3 DNA: TGTGCCAGCAGCTTGGGTTGGGGACTAGCGGGTTTCTACGAGCAGTACTTC. Its translation is CASSLGWGLAGFYEQYF.

This clonotype was picked up many times. The chain carries TRBV6-1 and TRBJ2-7; D is uncertain. This CDR3 region has 11 residues. The germline V gene encodes CDR1 MNHNS and CDR2 SASEGT. Between the trimmed V and J ends, which lost 7 bases and 1 base, there was a span of 5 bases. The CDR3 spells CASMGSYEQYF. In nucleotides, the CDR3 is TGTGCCAGCATGGGGTCCTACGAGCAGTACTTC.

The chain uses TRBV30 and TRBJ2-6; TRBD1 might be the D (5 bases). Trimming took off 5 bases at V and 0 bases at J, with 14 bases between the two ends. The CDR3 has 16 amino acids. Looked up from germline, CDR1 is GTSNPN and CDR2 is SVGIG (reference sequence). The chain's CDR3 is CAWGWQGSSGANVLTF. The CDR3 nucleotides are TGTGCCTGGGGGTGGCAGGGAAGCTCTGGGGCCAACGTCCTGACTTTC.

This clonotype came up a few times. The gene calls are TRBV5-4 and TRBJ2-5; TRBD1 agrees at 8 bases. J lost 2 bases, V lost 3 bases, and 6 bases had no gene match. Germline-derived CDR1 and CDR2 are SGHNT and YYREEE (reference sequence). The CDR3 spans 15 residues. The CDR3 DNA sequence: TGTGCCAGCAGCTCGATCGGGACAGGACAAGAGACCCAGTACTTC. It specifies CASSSIGTGQETQYF.

The gene calls are TRBV4-1 and TRBJ1-6; 9 bases agree with TRBD1. Germline CDR1 is MGHRA and CDR2 is YSYEKL. The CDR3 runs 15 residues. V shed 2 bases, J shed 7 bases, and the junction held 3 bases outside the gene matches. CDR3 DNA sequence: TGCGCCAGCAGCCAATGGGACAGGGAAAATTCACCCCTCCACTTT. It codes for CASSQWDRENSPLHF.

The table lists this clonotype with a few counts. This chain connects TRBV20-1 to TRBJ1-5, with D possibly being TRBD1 (6 bases). This CDR3 is built from 13 residues. The ends were cut back, 7 bases at V and 7 bases at J, with 17 bases in the middle. Germline lookup yields CDR1 DFQATT and CDR2 SNEGSKA (reference sequence). The DNA of the CDR3 is TGCAGTGGCCAACAGGGAGTGGACCAGCCCCAGCATTTT. Amino acid sequence: CSGQQGVDQPQHF.

This clonotype was seen once. The chain combines TRBV2 with TRBJ2-7; perhaps TRBD2 as D (7 bases). CDR1 is SNHLY and CDR2 is FYNNEI in the germline V gene. CDR3 size: 14 residues. V lost 4 bases to trimming and J lost 5 bases, with 15 bases between them. The CDR3, as DNA: TGTGCCAGCAGTGCACAGGGAGGGAGAAACGAGCAGTACTTC. This translates into CASSAQGGRNEQYF.

This clonotype showed up many times. The gene calls are TRBV6-1 and TRBJ2-7; no firm D call. CDR1 MNHNS and CDR2 SASEGT come from the germline V gene. The V end lost 6 bases, the J end lost 5 bases, and 14 bases lay between the germline ends. This CDR3 comprises 13 residues. The CDR3 reads CASRPPGIDEQYF. CDR3 DNA: TGTGCCAGCAGACCCCCAGGAATCGACGAGCAGTACTTC.

This clonotype has at least ten counts. The rearrangement links TRBV9 to TRBJ1-1, with D unclear. This CDR3 contains 12 residues. Germline-derived CDR1 and CDR2 are SGDLS and YYNGEE. The V and J ends lost 8 bases and 3 bases respectively, with 11 bases between them. The CDR3 DNA is TGTGCCAGTGGGCCTTCGGACACTGAAGCTTTCTTT. Protein: CASGPSDTEAFF.

V is TRBV5-6 and J is TRBJ2-5; D remains ambiguous. V lost 7 bases to trimming and J lost 5 bases, with 12 bases between them. CDR1 SGHDT and CDR2 YYEEEE come from the germline V gene. This CDR3 contains 12 residues. The CDR3 is CASSRVRETQYF. For the CDR3, the DNA is TGTGCCAGCTCCCGGGTGAGGGAGACCCAGTACTTC.

This clonotype appeared many times. The chain uses TRBV10-3 and TRBJ2-7; 7 bases align to TRBD2. CDR1 and CDR2 (germline): ENHRY, SYGVKD. The CDR3 contains 12 residues. The CDR3 sequence: CVISAGSNEQYF. In nucleotides, the CDR3 is TGTGTCATATCAGCGGGGTCTAACGAGCAGTACTTC.

The CDR3 coding sequence is TGTGCCAGCAGCCGCAGGGAACGGGAGAACTACAATGAGCAGTTCTTC. It codes for CASSRRERENYNEQFF. The genes are TRBV27 and TRBJ2-1; TRBD2 is a possible D gene (6 bases). V was cut by 6 bases and J by 3 bases, with 18 bases left in between. Germline V gene sequence: CDR1 MNHEY, CDR2 SMNVEV (reference sequence). This CDR3 is built from 16 residues.

This clonotype was picked up many times. This chain joins TRBV27 and TRBJ1-6; 8 bases align to TRBD1. The trim removed 2 bases at V and 0 bases at J, leaving 6 bases unmatched. CDR1 MNHEY and CDR2 SMNVEV come from the germline V gene (reference sequence). This CDR3 comprises 18 residues. CDR3 coding DNA: TGTGCCAGCAGTTTAGCAGGGGGCGAGAGCTCCTATAATTCACCCCTCCACTTT. This encodes CASSLAGGESSYNSPLHF.